Listed here is a single T cell receptor beta chain. What it recognizes is unknown. CDR3 length: 17 amino acids. The V end was cut by 1 base, the J end by 0 bases, with 16 bases between. Germline V gene sequence: CDR1 DFQATT, CDR2 SNEGSKA (reference sequence). Using its own MiXCR run on the 5' RACE reads, TCRdb lists one record per CDR3 protein. This sample has about 240,000 distinct CDR3 sequences; over 9.5% occur once, and the top ten carry 9% to 10%. These data belong to a study of identical twins. Study conclusions and caveats: Insertions were reduced in abundant cord blood beta clonotypes but not in memory repertoires. Where out-of-frame alpha sequences were twin-shared, they showed excess low generation probability.

This clonotype was sampled from a man aged 50-59 years in good health. The material sequenced was memory T cells sorted from blood. The chain carries TRBV20-1 and TRBJ2-4; D not resolved. DNA for the CDR3: TGCAGTGCTAGAGTTCGTCCCGTGGGGATAGCCAAAAACATTCAGTACTTC. Translation gives CSARVRPVGIAKNIQYF.